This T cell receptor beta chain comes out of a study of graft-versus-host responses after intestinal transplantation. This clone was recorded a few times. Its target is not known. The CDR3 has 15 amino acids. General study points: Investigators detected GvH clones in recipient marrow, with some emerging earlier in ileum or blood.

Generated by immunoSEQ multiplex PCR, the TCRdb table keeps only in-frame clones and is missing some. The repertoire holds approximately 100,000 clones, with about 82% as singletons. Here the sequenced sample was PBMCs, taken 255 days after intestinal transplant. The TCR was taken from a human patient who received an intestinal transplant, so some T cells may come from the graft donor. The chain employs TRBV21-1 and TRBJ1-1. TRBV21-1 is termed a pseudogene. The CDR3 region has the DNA TGTGCCAGCAGCAAAGATGAGTTATTGGGCACTGAAGCTTTCTTT. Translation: CASSKDELLGTEAFF.